The rows below give T cell receptor beta chains drawn from one sample of a study of read filtering for tumor transcriptome and immune sequencing. TCRdb ran MiXCR on the reads and lists one entry per CDR3 protein. The table records 130,000 or so distinct CDR3 sequences, around 13% of them present only once. The sequenced sample consisted of a population of CD138-negative cells sorted from bone marrow. These TCRs come from a donor at least 40 years old with multiple myeloma. CDR3s leave out the opening cysteine and the closing phenylalanine or tryptophan.

v_gene: TRBV24-1; len: 9; CDR3aa: ATGGLGDVV
v_gene: TRBV20-1; len: 14; CDR3aa: SARLNGRQRSTEAF
v_gene: TRBV29-1; len: 12; CDR3aa: SVRTGGAGQPQH
v_gene: TRBV12-3/TRBV12-4; len: 9; CDR3aa: ASSSRVEQF
v_gene: TRBV19; len: 12; CDR3aa: ASSISGSSYEQY
v_gene: TRBV6-1; len: 11; CDR3aa: AIRSDGGETQY
v_gene: TRBV6-2/TRBV6-3; len: 10; CDR3aa: ASRRVTGELF
v_gene: TRBV20-1; len: 11; CDR3aa: SASLAGLVEQF
v_gene: TRBV15; len: 14; CDR3aa: ATSSETSGRTDTQY
v_gene: TRBV29-1; len: 11; CDR3aa: SGRDRVNTEAF
v_gene: TRBV5-1; len: 12; CDR3aa: ASRTSGDTDTQY
v_gene: TRBV29-1; len: 13; CDR3aa: SVILSGPRNTEAF
v_gene: TRBV7-3; len: 11; CDR3aa: ASSSSDRNEQF
v_gene: TRBV10-3; len: 13; CDR3aa: AISPLGSDSNEQF
v_gene: TRBV29-1; len: 11; CDR3aa: SVGGQGAYEQY
v_gene: TRBV5-5; len: 14; CDR3aa: ASSLGLDKAVYEQY
v_gene: TRBV29-1; len: 11; CDR3aa: SVRAVDAYEQY
v_gene: TRBV6-5; len: 14; CDR3aa: ASTKRGGQSTDTQY
v_gene: TRBV21-1; len: 16; CDR3aa: ASTPGQGPFIDNQPQH
v_gene: TRBV7-2; len: 14; CDR3aa: ASSSKDGESYNEQF
v_gene: TRBV27; len: 11; CDR3aa: ASSWGANTEAF
v_gene: TRBV11-2; len: 10; CDR3aa: ASSRSGNTIY
v_gene: TRBV2; len: 7; CDR3aa: ASSAEQF
v_gene: TRBV20-1; len: 12; CDR3aa: SAIWREGYNEQF
v_gene: TRBV6-5; len: 12; CDR3aa: AGSYEGVNTEAF
v_gene: TRBV20-1; len: 13; CDR3aa: SASQRRTSGTGQY
v_gene: TRBV7-9; len: 11; CDR3aa: ASSLGGPEAQY
v_gene: TRBV18; len: 13; CDR3aa: ASSPWTATNEKLF
v_gene: TRBV7-9; len: 13; CDR3aa: ASSLAPRIADTQY
v_gene: TRBV11-1; len: 14; CDR3aa: ASSSWGGAAATEAF
v_gene: TRBV24-1; len: 12; CDR3aa: ATSPTGSATEAF
v_gene: TRBV24-1; len: 17; CDR3aa: ATSDPAIGIAGRPGELF
v_gene: TRBV7-3; len: 11; CDR3aa: ASSPSGNTEAF
v_gene: TRBV4-1; len: 15; CDR3aa: ASSQLLIGRGRYEQF
v_gene: TRBV18; len: 13; CDR3aa: ASSPPRDTGNEQY
v_gene: TRBV11-3; len: 12; CDR3aa: ASSLGSTTAGYT
v_gene: TRBV3-1; len: 12; CDR3aa: ASSQLGHADEQY
v_gene: TRBV30; len: 12; CDR3aa: AWSAAGRPETQY
v_gene: TRBV12-5; len: 17; CDR3aa: ASGLARLAGPTSTDTQY
v_gene: TRBV10-2; len: 9; CDR3aa: ASTQFTEAF
v_gene: TRBV18; len: 12; CDR3aa: ASSPGTGGDTQY
v_gene: TRBV11-1; len: 11; CDR3aa: VSGKGDYNEQF
v_gene: TRBV4-1; len: 14; CDR3aa: ASSQVKLAEGNEQF
v_gene: TRBV19; len: 11; CDR3aa: ASSMRDGHGYT